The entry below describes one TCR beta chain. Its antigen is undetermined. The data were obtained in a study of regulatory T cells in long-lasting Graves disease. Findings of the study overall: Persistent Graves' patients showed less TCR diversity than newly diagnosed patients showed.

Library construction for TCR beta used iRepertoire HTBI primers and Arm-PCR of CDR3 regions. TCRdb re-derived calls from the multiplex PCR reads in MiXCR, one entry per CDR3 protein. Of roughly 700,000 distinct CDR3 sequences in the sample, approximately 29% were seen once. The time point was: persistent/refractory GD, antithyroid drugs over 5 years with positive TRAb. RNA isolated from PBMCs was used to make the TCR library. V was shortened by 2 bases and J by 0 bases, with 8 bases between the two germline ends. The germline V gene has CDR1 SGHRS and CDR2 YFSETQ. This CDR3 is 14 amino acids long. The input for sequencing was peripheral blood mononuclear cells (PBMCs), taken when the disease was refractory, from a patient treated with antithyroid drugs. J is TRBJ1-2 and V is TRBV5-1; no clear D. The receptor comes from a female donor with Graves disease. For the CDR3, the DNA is TGCGCCAGCAGCTTAAACATAGCTAACTATGGCTACACCTTC. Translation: CASSLNIANYGYTF.